This T cell receptor beta chain was sequenced during a study of post-analysis software for immune sequencing data. Study results and caveats: For normalized Chao1 diversity, multiple sclerosis patients scored significantly lower than controls did. Five or six TRBV segments (TRBV5-6, TRBV5-1 and TRBV20-1 among them) occurred more frequently in patients than in controls.

This clonotype was found a few times. The antigen is undetermined. Unique molecular identifiers were present in the TCR beta cDNA libraries. TCRdb ran MiXCR on the PCR reads and lists one entry per CDR3 protein. This table holds about 400,000 distinct CDR3 sequences, approximately 33% found once. CDR1 and CDR2 from the germline V gene are DFQATT and SNEGSKA (reference sequence). There are 13 residues in the CDR3. V was clipped by 3 bases and J by 1 base, with 10 bases between them. The receptor was derived from a girl under 18 with multiple sclerosis. Sequenced input: blood. The chain uses TRBV20-1 and TRBJ2-7, with a possible D match to TRBD2 (5 bases). Here the CDR3 DNA reads TGCAGTGCTAGGAGGGAGTTGTCCTACGAGCAGTACTTC. The encoded protein is CSARRELSYEQYF.